The next 27 T cell receptor beta chains were all read from a single sample in a study of T cell responses to AZD1222 COVID-19 vaccine. Sequenced by immunoSEQ multiplex PCR; TCRdb stores in-frame clones only, minus some. Of approximately 140,000 clones listed, more than 85% were seen once; the top ten hold more than 3%. The sequencing used peripheral blood, collected 28 days after the second AZD1222 dose. The receptors derive from an adult who received the AZD1222 COVID-19 vaccine.

The chain joins TRBV6-2 or TRBV6-3 to TRBJ2-5; possibly TRBD2 for D (5 bases). The CDR3 extends over 15 amino acids. The V end was cut by 1 base, the J end by 5 bases, with 14 bases between. Looked up from germline, CDR1 is MNHEY and CDR2 is SVGEGT. The DNA of the CDR3 is TGTGCCAGCAGTTACTTGCCTAGCTGGCGGGAGACCCAGTACTTC. Translation: CASSYLPSWRETQYF.

This clone showed up just once. The V and J genes are TRBV2 and TRBJ2-1, with TRBD2 identical over 7 bases. This CDR3 is 12 amino acids long. With 8 bases clipped from V and 9 bases from J, the junction kept 7 bases outside the gene matches. The germline gives CDR1 SNHLY, CDR2 FYNNEI. The CDR3 here is CASGRGVGEQFF. Here the CDR3 DNA reads TGTGCCAGCGGACGGGGGGTCGGTGAGCAGTTCTTC.

V is TRBV5-4 and J is TRBJ1-2; D is undetermined. Germline values: CDR1 SGHNT, CDR2 YYREEE (reference sequence). V lost 0 bases to trimming and J lost 3 bases, with 9 bases between them. The CDR3 runs 14 residues. CDR3 region: CASSLVGGDYGYTF. In DNA, the CDR3 is TGTGCCAGCAGCTTGGTGGGCGGGGACTATGGCTACACCTTC.

This clone was seen only once. The rearrangement uses TRBV28 and TRBJ2-1, with 7 bases lining up with TRBD1. J gave up 12 bases and V 3 bases, and 2 bases lay outside the gene matches. Germline V gene lookup returns CDR1 MDHEN and CDR2 SYDVKM. The CDR3 has 11 amino acids. CDR3 bases: TGTGCCAGCAGTTTTAACAGGGGGCAGTTCTTC. Residues: CASSFNRGQFF. The full variable domain, its missing parts supplied by reference TRBV28 and TRBJ2-1, is DVKVTQSSRYLVKRTGEKVFLECVQDMDHENMFWYRQDPGLGLRLIYFSYDVKMKEKGDIPEGYSVSREKKERFSLILESASTNQTSMYLCASSFNRGQFFGPGTRLTVL.

The chain joins TRBV19 to TRBJ2-3; 10 bases fit TRBD2. The CDR3 covers 19 residues. Germline CDR1 is LNHDA and CDR2 is SQIVND (reference sequence). V shed 0 bases and J 2 bases; nucleotides not matched to a gene: 11. The CDR3: CASSIELPGLAAYTDTQYF. CDR3 sequence (DNA): TGTGCCAGTAGTATAGAGCTACCCGGACTAGCGGCCTACACAGATACGCAGTATTTT.

The chain carries TRBV19 and TRBJ2-2; D gene uncertain. Germline-derived CDR1 and CDR2 are LNHDA and SQIVND (reference sequence). The V end lost 6 bases, the J end lost 0 bases, and 11 bases lay between the germline ends. The CDR3 is made up of 15 amino acids. This chain's CDR3 is CASRASQTNTGELFF. The CDR3 DNA reads TGTGCCAGTAGGGCCAGCCAGACGAACACCGGGGAGCTGTTTTTT. Complete variable domain (other parts from reference TRBV19 and TRBJ2-2): DGGITQSPKYLFRKEGQNVTLSCEQNLNHDAMYWYRQDPGQGLRLIYYSQIVNDFQKGDIAEGYSVSREKKESFPLTVTSAQKNPTAFYLCASRASQTNTGELFFGEGSRLTVL.

V is TRBV7-9 and J is TRBJ1-1, with a tentative D call TRBD1 (5 bases). V was clipped by 8 bases and J by 1 base, with 11 bases between them. Looked up from germline, CDR1 is SEHNR and CDR2 is FQNEAQ (reference sequence). The CDR3 has 13 amino acids. The CDR3 DNA is TGTGCCAGCGGGACGGGAGGGAACACTGAAGCTTTCTTT. It encodes CASGTGGNTEAFF.

The rearrangement joins TRBV30 to TRBJ2-7, with D perhaps TRBD1 (7 bases). CDR3 length: 16 amino acids. The V and J ends lost 4 bases and 7 bases respectively, with 26 bases between them. Per germline, CDR1 GTSNPN and CDR2 SVGIG (reference sequence). The CDR3 region is CAWITAAGGGGSEQYF. The CDR3 nucleotides read TGTGCCTGGATCACCGCAGCCGGCGGAGGGGGCTCGGAGCAGTACTTC.

The rearrangement joins TRBV18 to TRBJ2-2, with no clear D. CDR1 and CDR2 (germline): KGHSH, LQKENI. This CDR3 is 15 amino acids long. Trimming stripped 5 bases from V and 2 bases from J, with 12 bases between. CDR3 nucleotides: TGTGCCAGCTCAGGAACGTGGGGAAACACCGGGGAGCTGTTTTTT. It specifies CASSGTWGNTGELFF.

This chain links TRBV5-1 with TRBJ2-3; perhaps TRBD2 as D (5 bases). CDR1 is SGHRS, CDR2 YFSETQ, per germline. With 4 bases removed from V and 1 base from J, the gap between germline ends came to 16 bases. This CDR3 spans 16 amino acids. The CDR3 DNA follows: TGCGCCAGCAGCCCACCGAGGGCAGGAGGCACAGATACGCAGTATTTT. Its translation is CASSPPRAGGTDTQYF.

The sample holds one count of this clone. The chain is built from TRBV2 and TRBJ2-1; the D gene is possibly TRBD1 (5 bases). The germline V gene has CDR1 SNHLY and CDR2 FYNNEI. This CDR3 has 13 residues. V shed 4 bases and J shed 8 bases, with 12 bases lying between them. CDR3 nucleotide sequence: TGTGCCAGCAGTGTAGGCAGGGCTGATGAGCAGTTCTTC. It codes for CASSVGRADEQFF.

This chain uses TRBV3-1 (or the pseudogene TRBV3-2) with TRBJ1-4, with 9 nucleotides matching TRBD1. The germline V gene has CDR1 LGHDT and CDR2 YNNKEL (reference sequence). The CDR3 is 16 residues long. The trim removed 3 bases at V and 4 bases at J, leaving 6 bases unmatched. CDR3 region: CASSQDTGGVNEKLFF. Here the CDR3 DNA reads TGTGCCAGCAGCCAGGACACAGGGGGCGTTAATGAAAAACTGTTTTTT.

The V call is TRBV7-3, the J call TRBJ1-1, with D possibly TRBD1 on 6 matching bases. The V gene's germline CDR1 is SGHTA and CDR2 FQGTGA. Trimming pared 4 bases from V and 1 base from J, leaving 10 bases between. The CDR3 covers 14 residues. The CDR3 nucleotides are TGTGCCAGCAGCTCACAGGGAGCGAACACTGAAGCTTTCTTT. It translates to CASSSQGANTEAFF.

This clone was counted a single time. CDR3 loop: CASSSFGAPLHF. The CDR3 DNA reads TGTGCCAGCAGTTCGTTCGGGGCACCCCTCCACTTT. The V gene is TRBV28, the J gene TRBJ1-6, with D unclear. V was shortened by 4 bases and J by 11 bases, with 9 bases between the two germline ends. Germline CDR1 reads MDHEN; CDR2 reads SYDVKM. The CDR3 covers 12 residues.

The chain joins TRBV7-3 to TRBJ2-1; 8 nucleotides line up with TRBD2. The CDR3 sequence is 14 residues long. J gave up 7 bases and V 5 bases, and 7 bases lay outside the gene matches. In germline, CDR1 is SGHTA, CDR2 FQGTGA. The CDR3 protein is CASSLGGTSNEQFF. The DNA of the CDR3 is TGTGCCAGCAGCCTCGGCGGGACTAGTAATGAGCAGTTCTTC. Looking up the rest from reference TRBV7-3 and TRBJ2-1 gives the full variable domain: GAGVSQTPSNKVTEKGKYVELRCDPISGHTALYWYRQSLGQGPEFLIYFQGTGAADDSGLPNDRFFAVRPEGSVSTLKIQRTERGDSAVYLCASSLGGTSNEQFFGPGTRLTVL.

The V gene is TRBV25-1, the J gene TRBJ1-4; D may be TRBD1 (5 bases). The CDR3 is 18 residues long. V gave up 1 base and J gave up 7 bases, with 22 bases separating them. Germline V gene lookup returns CDR1 MGHDK and CDR2 SYGVNS. CDR3 nucleotide sequence: TGTGCCAGCAGTGAATTGGGGGGGACGGAAGGGAATGGTGAAAAACTGTTTTTT. As protein: CASSELGGTEGNGEKLFF.

This chain joins TRBV27 and TRBJ2-2; D is unclear. Trimming took 1 base from V and 7 from J, leaving 7 bases between them. Germline V CDR1 and CDR2: MNHEY, SMNVEV (reference sequence). The CDR3 runs 13 residues. Written as DNA, the CDR3 is TGTGCCAGCAGTTTATTTCTGGTCGGGGAGCTGTTTTTT. Residues: CASSLFLVGELFF.

The chain couples TRBV12-3 or TRBV12-4 to TRBJ1-1; 9 bases are a match to TRBD1. Unmatched junction bases numbered 6, after V lost 6 bases and J lost 7 bases. The CDR3 loop spans 13 amino acids. CDR3 DNA sequence: TGTGCCAGCAGGGACAGGGGTGACATTGAAGCTTTCTTT. This sequence encodes CASRDRGDIEAFF.

This chain uses TRBV24-1 with TRBJ1-1; TRBD1 is a possible D gene (5 bases). Germline-derived CDR1 and CDR2 are KGHDR and SFDVKD. The ends were cut back, 9 bases at V and 1 base at J, with 14 bases in the middle. The CDR3 sequence is 14 residues long. This chain's CDR3 is CATSESGGNTEAFF. The CDR3, as DNA: TGTGCCACCTCTGAAAGCGGGGGGAACACTGAAGCTTTCTTT.

This clone was recorded once. This rearrangement joins TRBV19 to TRBJ2-7, with TRBD2 as a possible D gene (6 bases). Per the germline V gene, CDR1 is LNHDA and CDR2 is SQIVND (reference sequence). The V end lost 3 bases, the J end lost 0 bases, and 9 bases lay between the germline ends. The CDR3 covers 14 residues. CDR3 in DNA: TGTGCCAGTAGTATCTTAGCGGACTCCTACGAGCAGTACTTC. Its protein is CASSILADSYEQYF. Full variable domain (rest looked up from reference TRBV19 and TRBJ2-7): DGGITQSPKYLFRKEGQNVTLSCEQNLNHDAMYWYRQDPGQGLRLIYYSQIVNDFQKGDIAEGYSVSREKKESFPLTVTSAQKNPTAFYLCASSILADSYEQYFGPGTRLTVT.

V usage is TRBV18 and J usage is TRBJ1-5; D perhaps matches TRBD1 (5 bases). The CDR3 is 14 amino acids. Germline CDR1 reads KGHSH; CDR2 reads LQKENI. The V end was cut by 2 bases, the J end by 0 bases, with 5 bases between. The CDR3 coding sequence is TGTGCCAGCTCACCAGGGACTAGCAATCAGCCCCAGCATTTT. This sequence encodes CASSPGTSNQPQHF.

The chain links TRBV7-9 to TRBJ2-1; 11 nucleotides align to TRBD2. Germline CDR1 is SEHNR and CDR2 is FQNEAQ (reference sequence). J lost 0 bases, V lost 1 base, and 5 bases had no gene match. This CDR3 comprises 18 residues. The CDR3 DNA reads as TGTGCCAGCAGCTTAGGGACTAGCGGGTTCAGCTCCTACAATGAGCAGTTCTTC. This encodes CASSLGTSGFSSYNEQFF. Full variable domain (remainder filled in from reference TRBV7-9 and TRBJ2-1): DTGVSQNPRHKITKRGQNVTFRCDPISEHNRLYWYRQTLGQGPEFLTYFQNEAQLEKSRLLSDRFSAERPKGSFSTLEIQRTEQGDSAMYLCASSLGTSGFSSYNEQFFGPGTRLTVL.

The chain joins TRBV2 to TRBJ1-2; unclear D gene. The CDR3 has 13 residues. Germline CDR1 and CDR2: SNHLY and FYNNEI. V lost 7 bases and J 3 bases, leaving 12 bases between the germline ends. The CDR3 DNA reads as TGTGCCAGCACGACGGGGTTGGACTATGGCTACACCTTC. As protein: CASTTGLDYGYTF.

The chain carries TRBV11-2 and TRBJ2-1; no firm D call. With 4 bases removed from V and 5 bases from J, the gap between germline ends came to 12 bases. There are 14 residues in the CDR3. Germline lookup yields CDR1 SGHAT and CDR2 FQNNGV. The CDR3 region has the DNA TGTGCCAGCAGCTACCCCCCGGCAAACAATGAGCAGTTCTTC. Residues: CASSYPPANNEQFF.

The chain employs TRBV2 and TRBJ1-5, with D perhaps TRBD1 (6 bases). The CDR3 covers 13 residues. Germline CDR1 is SNHLY and CDR2 is FYNNEI. V lost 8 bases, J lost 9 bases, and 17 bases lay in between. Written as DNA, the CDR3 is TGTGCCAGCGTACCGGACAGAGCCAGGCCCCAGCATTTT. Amino acids: CASVPDRARPQHF.

V gene TRBV2 combines with J gene TRBJ2-7; 12 nucleotides agree with TRBD2. V shed 2 bases, J shed 4 bases, and the junction held 12 bases outside the gene matches. Germline V gene sequence: CDR1 SNHLY, CDR2 FYNNEI. This CDR3 has 18 amino acids. The CDR3 reads CASSEYSSGRAVPYEQYF. In nucleotides, the CDR3 is TGTGCCAGCAGTGAATATTCTAGCGGGAGGGCCGTCCCATACGAGCAGTACTTC.

V and J are TRBV5-1 and TRBJ2-6; D not certain. This CDR3 region has 16 residues. Trimming stripped 3 bases from V and 4 bases from J, with 14 bases between. The V gene's germline CDR1 is SGHRS and CDR2 YFSETQ. DNA of the CDR3: TGCGCCAGCAGCTCGAGAGACGCGTCCGGGGCCAACGTCCTGACTTTC. It codes for CASSSRDASGANVLTF.